The 26 T cell receptor beta chains listed next were all sequenced from one sample in a study of identical twins. Using its own MiXCR run on the 5' RACE reads, TCRdb lists one record per CDR3 protein. The data show approximately 1.8 million distinct CDR3 sequences, around 33% seen once. The sequencing input was cord blood. Source of these receptors: a newborn girl in good health.

The rearrangement uses TRBV12-3 or TRBV12-4 and TRBJ2-4; 9 bases line up with TRBD1. The trim removed 3 bases at V and 9 bases at J, leaving 6 bases unmatched. The CDR3 consists of 14 residues. CDR3 amino acids: CASSFGAGQGIQYF. The CDR3, as DNA: TGTGCCAGCAGTTTCGGAGCGGGACAGGGCATTCAGTACTTC.

This clonotype was seen only a few times. The chain carries TRBV5-1 and TRBJ1-1; no clear D gene. CDR3 length equals 12 residues. Germline loops: CDR1 SGHRS, CDR2 YFSETQ. Trimming stripped 4 bases from V and 7 bases from J, with 11 bases between. For the CDR3, the DNA is TGCGCCAGCAGCACCGGGAGGGATGAAGCTTTCTTT. It specifies CASSTGRDEAFF.

This clonotype was counted only a few times. The chain carries TRBV19 and TRBJ1-5; D ambiguous. V was shortened by 3 bases and J by 2 bases, with 11 bases between the two germline ends. Germline V lookup: CDR1 LNHDA, CDR2 SQIVND (reference sequence). The CDR3 has 15 amino acids. The DNA of the CDR3 is TGTGCCAGTAGTATTGGTGTAGGCGGCAATCAGCCCCAGCATTTT. It is translated as CASSIGVGGNQPQHF.

In this sample, this clonotype turned up a few times. V gene TRBV28 combines with J gene TRBJ2-7; TRBD2 aligns across 9 bases. V shed 3 bases, J shed 2 bases, and the junction held 5 bases outside the gene matches. The CDR3 is 15 amino acids. Per germline, CDR1 MDHEN and CDR2 SYDVKM. The CDR3: CASSFSGGRAYEQYF. Written as DNA, the CDR3 is TGTGCCAGCAGTTTCAGCGGCGGGAGGGCCTACGAGCAGTACTTC.

The chain has TRBV6-1 and TRBJ2-3; TRBD2 aligns across 12 bases. The CDR3 has 17 amino acids. Germline V gene sequence: CDR1 MNHNS, CDR2 SASEGT. The V segment lost 9 bases and the J segment 5 bases; nucleotides outside the gene matches: 15. CDR3 in amino acids: CASRPPLAGGRRDTQYF. CDR3 DNA: TGTGCCAGTCGCCCTCCACTAGCGGGGGGCCGTAGAGATACGCAGTATTTT.

This rearrangement joins TRBV6-5 to TRBJ2-1, with a possible D match to TRBD2 (6 bases). CDR1 and CDR2 from the germline V gene are MNHEY and SVGAGI. The CDR3 is 13 amino acids. V lost 6 bases and J lost 6, with 12 bases in between. CDR3 nucleotide sequence: TGTGCCAGCAGACTGACTAGGGTCAATGAGCAGTTCTTC. It yields the protein CASRLTRVNEQFF.

The J gene is TRBJ2-3, the V gene TRBV12-5; 12 nucleotides align to TRBD2. This CDR3 has 14 residues. Looked up from germline, CDR1 is LGHNT and CDR2 is FRNRAP. Trimming took 9 bases from V and 5 from J; bases not matched to a gene: 6. CDR3 in amino acids: CASAPGLAGDTQYF. CDR3 in DNA: TGTGCTAGCGCTCCGGGACTAGCGGGAGATACGCAGTATTTT.

The rearrangement links TRBV6-1 to TRBJ2-7, with D perhaps TRBD1 (5 bases). Germline lookup yields CDR1 MNHNS and CDR2 SASEGT. The CDR3 is 12 amino acids. V was clipped by 5 bases and J by 5 bases, with 10 bases between them. The CDR3 nucleotides are TGTGCCAGCAGTTGGGGCAGGGACGAGCAGTACTTC. Amino acid sequence: CASSWGRDEQYF.

This clonotype was counted only a few times. CDR3 coding DNA: TGTGCCAGCAGTCTTACAGGGGTAGCCTACGAGCAGTACTTC. Amino acid sequence: CASSLTGVAYEQYF. The chain uses TRBV7-9 and TRBJ2-7; TRBD1 matches at 7 bases. V trimming: 6 bases; J trimming: 2 bases; junction bases outside the gene matches: 7. There are 14 residues in the CDR3. Germline lookup yields CDR1 SEHNR and CDR2 FQNEAQ (reference sequence).

The sample holds one count of this clonotype. This rearrangement joins TRBV6-1 to TRBJ1-1, with 9 bases identical to TRBD1. From germline, CDR1 is MNHNS and CDR2 SASEGT. CDR3 length: 12 residues. J was trimmed by 11 bases and V by 6 bases; bases with no gene match: 7. The CDR3 sequence: CASSDTGGGAFF. In nucleotides, the CDR3 is TGTGCCAGCAGCGATACAGGGGGCGGCGCTTTCTTT.

The sample holds a few counts of this clonotype. The CDR3, as DNA: TGTGCCAGCAGTTACGTTTGGGTCAACATGAACACTGAAGCTTTCTTT. Its protein is CASSYVWVNMNTEAFF. The chain recombines TRBV6-5 with TRBJ1-1, with unresolved D. Trimming took off 2 bases at V and 0 bases at J, with 13 bases between the two ends. This CDR3 region has 16 residues. CDR1 and CDR2 (germline): MNHEY, SVGAGI.

The J gene is TRBJ1-4, the V gene TRBV4-2; TRBD1 is a possible D gene (6 bases). CDR1 is LGHNA and CDR2 is YNFKEQ in the germline V gene. The ends were cut back, 1 base at V and 8 bases at J, with 14 bases in the middle. This CDR3 comprises 15 residues. The CDR3 DNA follows: TGTGCCAGCAGCCAAGGTTCCGGGGGCGGGGAAAAACTGTTTTTT. Translation gives CASSQGSGGGEKLFF.

The rearrangement uses TRBV24-1 and TRBJ2-1; D perhaps matches TRBD2 (7 bases). V was trimmed by 6 bases and J by 0 bases, leaving 23 bases between them. This CDR3 contains 19 residues. Per the germline V gene, CDR1 is KGHDR and CDR2 is SFDVKD. The CDR3 region has the DNA TGTGCCACCAGTCAACAGCCGCGGGAGAGGGGGTACTCCTACAATGAGCAGTTCTTC. Its protein is CATSQQPRERGYSYNEQFF.

The V call is TRBV25-1, the J call TRBJ1-1, with a possible D match to TRBD1 (5 bases). Deletions cut 8 bases from V and 1 base from J, with 8 bases between. CDR1 and CDR2 from the germline V gene are MGHDK and SYGVNS. The CDR3 covers 12 residues. The CDR3 reads CASERGNTEAFF. The CDR3 bases are TGTGCCAGCGAAAGGGGGAACACTGAAGCTTTCTTT. Full variable domain (remainder filled in from reference TRBV25-1 and TRBJ1-1): EADIYQTPRYLVIGTGKKITLECSQTMGHDKMYWYQQDPGMELHLIHYSYGVNSTEKGDLSSESTVSRIRTEHFPLTLESARPSHTSQYLCASERGNTEAFFGQGTRLTVV.

The chain employs TRBV6-5 and TRBJ1-1, with a possible D match to TRBD1 (6 bases). CDR3 size: 12 residues. Germline V gives CDR1 MNHEY, CDR2 SVGAGI. The V and J ends lost 6 bases and 5 bases respectively, with 10 bases between them. CDR3 region: CASRMTGTEAFF. CDR3 sequence (DNA): TGTGCCAGCAGGATGACAGGAACTGAAGCTTTCTTT.

This clonotype has only one observation. This chain connects TRBV20-1 to TRBJ2-7, with TRBD2 matching 9 bases. The CDR3 has 16 amino acids. Trimming removed 6 bases from V and 0 bases from J; junction bases left unmatched: 12. Looked up from germline, CDR1 is DFQATT and CDR2 is SNEGSKA (reference sequence). CDR3: CSATSGLAPSSYEQYF. The CDR3 DNA is TGCAGTGCCACCTCAGGACTAGCGCCGAGCTCCTACGAGCAGTACTTC.

This clonotype was observed many times. This chain joins TRBV4-1 and TRBJ2-7, with 8 positions matching TRBD1. Germline V lookup: CDR1 MGHRA, CDR2 YSYEKL. Trimming at V came to 7 bases and at J to 4 bases, leaving 12 bases not matched to a gene. The CDR3 sequence is 15 residues long. The CDR3 DNA is TGCGCCAGCACCCCGAGCCAGGGGGCTTTATACGAGCAGTACTTC. This gives the protein CASTPSQGALYEQYF.

V gene TRBV20-1 combines with J gene TRBJ2-3; 9 nucleotides match TRBD2. Germline values: CDR1 DFQATT, CDR2 SNEGSKA (reference sequence). The CDR3 runs to 15 residues. J lost 4 bases, V lost 0 bases, and 5 bases had no gene match. CDR3 DNA sequence: TGCAGTGCTAGAGACTCTGCGGGGGGGCCAGATACGCAGTATTTT. It encodes CSARDSAGGPDTQYF.

This clonotype was picked up a small number of times. The chain uses TRBV20-1 and TRBJ1-2; 9 bases agree with TRBD1. The CDR3 sequence is 13 residues long. Germline values: CDR1 DFQATT, CDR2 SNEGSKA (reference sequence). The V gene end was trimmed by 5 bases and the J gene end by 0 bases; junction bases not matched to a gene: 1. The CDR3 sequence is CSAGTGTNYGYTF. In nucleotides, the CDR3 is TGCAGTGCTGGGACAGGGACTAACTATGGCTACACCTTC.

In regard to this clonotype: A junction boundary mismatches the germline segment, possibly from a read error. V is TRBV20-1 and J is TRBJ1-1; a weak D match, TRBD1 (5 bases). The CDR3 is 14 amino acids. CDR1 is DFQATT and CDR2 is SNEGSKA in the germline V gene (reference sequence). The CDR3 coding sequence is TGCAGTGTAATCGGCTTGACAGTGAACGCTGAAGCTTTCTTT. Translation gives CSVIGLTVNAEAFF.

The chain links TRBV27 to TRBJ1-3, with D unclear. CDR1 and CDR2 (germline): MNHEY, SMNVEV (reference sequence). Deletions cut 0 bases from V and 0 bases from J, with 3 bases between. The CDR3 totals 14 residues. CDR3 coding DNA: TGTGCCAGCAGTTTATCGCACTCTGGAAACACCATATATTTT. Encoded protein: CASSLSHSGNTIYF.

This clonotype has just a few counts. The chain couples TRBV20-1 to TRBJ2-4; D unresolved. The J call could be wrong; TRBJ2-7 is a better fit for the DNA end. CDR3 length: 13 amino acids. Germline loops: CDR1 DFQATT, CDR2 SNEGSKA (reference sequence). For the CDR3, the DNA is TGCAGTGCTAGTAGGGCTGCGCTTTACGAGCAGTACTTC. Translation: CSASRAALYEQYF.

This clonotype was detected only a few times. CDR3 DNA: TGTGCCAGCAGCTTAAAATCAGGGGACTATGGCTACACCTTC. Its protein is CASSLKSGDYGYTF. J is TRBJ1-2 and V is TRBV7-2; maybe TRBD1 (6 bases). The V gene's germline CDR1 is SGHTA and CDR2 FQGNSA. CDR3 size: 14 residues. The V gene lost 2 bases and the J gene lost 3 bases, with 10 bases spanning the gap.

This clonotype was counted only a few times. The V gene is TRBV20-1, the J gene TRBJ2-7, with 12 bases identical to TRBD2. Germline trimming cut 1 base from V and 6 bases from J; bases unmatched to any gene: 1. The CDR3 totals 13 residues. CDR1 DFQATT and CDR2 SNEGSKA come from the germline V gene (reference sequence). This CDR3 reads CSARGLAGAEQYF. DNA for the CDR3: TGCAGTGCTAGAGGACTAGCGGGAGCCGAGCAGTACTTC.

This clonotype was observed a handful of times. The chain's CDR3 is CASSLVEIPQETQYF. The CDR3, as DNA: TGTGCCAGCAGCTTAGTCGAGATTCCCCAAGAGACCCAGTACTTC. J is TRBJ2-5 and V is TRBV7-9; the D is unclear. This CDR3 has 15 residues. The V and J ends lost 1 base and 1 base respectively, with 10 bases between them. Per germline, CDR1 SEHNR and CDR2 FQNEAQ (reference sequence).

Many counts were recorded for this clonotype. J is TRBJ2-5 and V is TRBV11-2, with 7 bases fitting TRBD2. This CDR3 region has 14 residues. The V segment lost 1 base and the J segment 5 bases; nucleotides outside the gene matches: 4. Germline lookup yields CDR1 SGHAT and CDR2 FQNNGV. CDR3 protein: CASSLVAGRETQYF. The CDR3 DNA reads as TGTGCCAGCAGCTTAGTAGCGGGTAGGGAGACCCAGTACTTC.